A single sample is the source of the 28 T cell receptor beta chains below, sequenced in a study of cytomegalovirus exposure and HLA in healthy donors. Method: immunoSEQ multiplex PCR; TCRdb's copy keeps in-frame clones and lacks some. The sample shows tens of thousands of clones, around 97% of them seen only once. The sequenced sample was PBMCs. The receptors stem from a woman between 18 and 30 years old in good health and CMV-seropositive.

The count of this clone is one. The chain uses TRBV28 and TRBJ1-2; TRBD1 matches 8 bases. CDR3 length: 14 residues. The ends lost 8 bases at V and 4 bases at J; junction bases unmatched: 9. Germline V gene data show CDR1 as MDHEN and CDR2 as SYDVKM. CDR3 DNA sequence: TGTGCCAGCGCTACCCCAGGGGGCTCCTATGGCTACACCTTC. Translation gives CASATPGGSYGYTF.

The CDR3 region has the DNA TGTGCCAGCAGTAATCCATGGGATCTAGCGGGAGGGGTGTCCTACAATGAGCAGTTCTTC. Amino acid sequence: CASSNPWDLAGGVSYNEQFF. V is TRBV2 and J is TRBJ2-1; 12 bases fit TRBD2. CDR1 is SNHLY and CDR2 is FYNNEI in the germline V gene. CDR3 length: 20 residues. The V and J ends lost 5 bases and 1 base, in that order; junction bases with no gene match: 15.

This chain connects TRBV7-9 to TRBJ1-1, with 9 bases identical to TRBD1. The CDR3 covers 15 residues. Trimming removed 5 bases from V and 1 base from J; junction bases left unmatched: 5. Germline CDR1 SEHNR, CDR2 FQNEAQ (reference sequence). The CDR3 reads CASSQPGQGNTEAFF. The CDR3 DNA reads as TGTGCCAGCAGCCAACCGGGACAGGGGAACACTGAAGCTTTCTTT.

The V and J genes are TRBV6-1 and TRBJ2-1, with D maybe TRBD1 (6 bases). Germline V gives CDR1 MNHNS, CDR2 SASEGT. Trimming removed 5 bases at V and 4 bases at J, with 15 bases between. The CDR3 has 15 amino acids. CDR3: CASSNYRESYNEQFF. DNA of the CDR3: TGTGCCAGCAGTAACTACAGGGAAAGTTACAATGAGCAGTTCTTC.

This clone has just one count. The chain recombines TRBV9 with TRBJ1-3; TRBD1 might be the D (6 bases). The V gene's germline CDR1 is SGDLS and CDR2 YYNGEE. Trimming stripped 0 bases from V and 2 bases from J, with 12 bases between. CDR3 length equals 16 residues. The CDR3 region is CASSVAREGAGNTIYF. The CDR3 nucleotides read TGTGCCAGCAGCGTAGCTAGGGAGGGGGCTGGAAACACCATATATTTT.

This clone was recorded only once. The CDR3 DNA is TGTGCCAGCAGCTCCCCGGTTGCATCCCAAGAGACCCAGTACTTC. This codes for CASSSPVASQETQYF. The chain joins TRBV11-2 to TRBJ2-5; D unresolved. Trimming left V 4 bases short and J 1 base short, with 13 bases between. This CDR3 comprises 15 residues. Germline V gene sequence: CDR1 SGHAT, CDR2 FQNNGV. Looking up the rest from reference TRBV11-2 and TRBJ2-5 gives the full variable domain: EAGVAQSPRYKIIEKRQSVAFWCNPISGHATLYWYQQILGQGPKLLIQFQNNGVVDDSQLPKDRFSAERLKGVDSTLKIQPAKLEDSAVYLCASSSPVASQETQYFGPGTRLLVL.

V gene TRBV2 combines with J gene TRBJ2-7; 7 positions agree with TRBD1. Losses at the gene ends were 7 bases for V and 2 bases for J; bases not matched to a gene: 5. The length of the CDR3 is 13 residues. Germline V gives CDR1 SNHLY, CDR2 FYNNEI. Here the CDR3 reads CASTRDRAYEQYF. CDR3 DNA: TGTGCCAGCACCCGGGACAGAGCCTACGAGCAGTACTTC.

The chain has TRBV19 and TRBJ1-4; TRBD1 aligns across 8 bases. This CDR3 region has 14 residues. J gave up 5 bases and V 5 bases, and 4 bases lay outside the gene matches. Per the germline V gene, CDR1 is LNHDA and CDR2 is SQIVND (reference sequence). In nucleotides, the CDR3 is TGTGCCAGTAGTTGGGACAGGTCGAATGAAAAACTGTTTTTT. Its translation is CASSWDRSNEKLFF. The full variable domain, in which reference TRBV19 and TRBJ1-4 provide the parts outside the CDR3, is DGGITQSPKYLFRKEGQNVTLSCEQNLNHDAMYWYRQDPGQGLRLIYYSQIVNDFQKGDIAEGYSVSREKKESFPLTVTSAQKNPTAFYLCASSWDRSNEKLFFGSGTQLSVL.

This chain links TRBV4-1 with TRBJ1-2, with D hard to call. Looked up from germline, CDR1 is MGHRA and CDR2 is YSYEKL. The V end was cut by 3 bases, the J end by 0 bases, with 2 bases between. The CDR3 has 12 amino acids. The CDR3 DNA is TGCGCCAGCAGCCACACTAACTATGGCTACACCTTC. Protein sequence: CASSHTNYGYTF.

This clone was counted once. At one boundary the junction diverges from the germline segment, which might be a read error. The CDR3 loop reads CAGSQDLGRGGTDTQYF. CDR3 nucleotide sequence: TGTGCCGGCAGCCAAGATTTGGGCAGGGGAGGGACAGATACGCAGTATTTT. The rearrangement joins TRBV4-2 to TRBJ2-3; TRBD2 might be the D (7 bases). The CDR3 extends over 17 amino acids. Germline loops: CDR1 LGHNA, CDR2 YNFKEQ.

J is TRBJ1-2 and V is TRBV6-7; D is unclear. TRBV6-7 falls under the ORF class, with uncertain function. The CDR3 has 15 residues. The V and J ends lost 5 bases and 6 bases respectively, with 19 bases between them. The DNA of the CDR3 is TGTGCCAGCAGTGGAAAGACACCGATCGGGGATGGCTACACCTTC. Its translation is CASSGKTPIGDGYTF.

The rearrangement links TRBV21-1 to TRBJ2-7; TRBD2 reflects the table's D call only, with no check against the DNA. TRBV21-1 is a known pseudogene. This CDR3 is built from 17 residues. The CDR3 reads CASSNVELAGLHYEQYF. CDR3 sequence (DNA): TGTGCCAGCAGCAATGTCGAACTAGCGGGACTTCACTACGAGCAGTACTTC.

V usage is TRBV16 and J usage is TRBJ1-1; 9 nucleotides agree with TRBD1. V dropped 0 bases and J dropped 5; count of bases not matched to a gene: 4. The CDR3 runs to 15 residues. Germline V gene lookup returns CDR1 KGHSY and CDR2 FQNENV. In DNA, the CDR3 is TGTGCCAGCAGCCAATCGACAGGGGGGTCGACTGAAGCTTTCTTT. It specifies CASSQSTGGSTEAFF.

CDR3 sequence reads: CASSGVAYEQYF. The DNA for the CDR3 is TGTGCCAGCAGCGGCGTAGCCTACGAGCAGTACTTC. The chain links TRBV9 to TRBJ2-7; D not resolved. V lost 3 bases to trimming and J lost 2 bases, with 6 bases between them. The CDR3 length is 12 residues. Germline V CDR1 and CDR2: SGDLS, YYNGEE.

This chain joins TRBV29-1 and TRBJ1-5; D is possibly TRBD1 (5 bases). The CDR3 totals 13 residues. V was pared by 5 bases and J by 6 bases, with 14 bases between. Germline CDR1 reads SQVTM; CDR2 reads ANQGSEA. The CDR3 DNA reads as TGCAGCGTTCTAGGGGAAGGGCCTCAGCCCCAGCATTTT. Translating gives CSVLGEGPQPQHF.

CDR3 sequence (DNA): TGCGCCAGCAGCATGGGACAGGGAACAAACGAGCAGTACTTC. It codes for CASSMGQGTNEQYF. The rearrangement links TRBV5-1 to TRBJ2-7; 9 bases align to TRBD1. The CDR3 covers 14 residues. CDR1 SGHRS and CDR2 YFSETQ come from the germline V gene. Germline trimming cut 4 bases from V and 5 bases from J; bases unmatched to any gene: 7. The whole variable domain, filled in from reference TRBV5-1 and TRBJ2-7, reads KAGVTQTPRYLIKTRGQQVTLSCSPISGHRSVSWYQQTPGQGLQFLFEYFSETQRNKGNFPGRFSGRQFSNSRSEMNVSTLELGDSALYLCASSMGQGTNEQYFGPGTRLTVT.

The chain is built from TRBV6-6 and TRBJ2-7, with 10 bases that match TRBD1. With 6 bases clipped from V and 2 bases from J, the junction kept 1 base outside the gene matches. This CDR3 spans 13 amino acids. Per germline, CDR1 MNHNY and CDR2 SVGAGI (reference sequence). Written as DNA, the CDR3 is TGTGCCAGCAGGGGACAGGGGACCTACGAGCAGTACTTC. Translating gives CASRGQGTYEQYF.

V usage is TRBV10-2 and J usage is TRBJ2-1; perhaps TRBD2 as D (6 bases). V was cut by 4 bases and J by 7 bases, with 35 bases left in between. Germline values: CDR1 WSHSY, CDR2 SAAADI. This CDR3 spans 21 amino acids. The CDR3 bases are TGCGCCAGCAGTGTGTGGCCCCTCGACCCCTTAGCGGCTGTACAAGGAAATGAGCAGTTCTTC. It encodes CASSVWPLDPLAAVQGNEQFF.

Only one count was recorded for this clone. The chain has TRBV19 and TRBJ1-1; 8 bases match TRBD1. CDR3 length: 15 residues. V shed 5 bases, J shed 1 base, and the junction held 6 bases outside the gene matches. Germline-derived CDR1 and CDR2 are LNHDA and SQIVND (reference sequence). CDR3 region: CASSGGTGWNTEAFF. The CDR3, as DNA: TGTGCCAGTAGTGGAGGGACAGGATGGAACACTGAAGCTTTCTTT.

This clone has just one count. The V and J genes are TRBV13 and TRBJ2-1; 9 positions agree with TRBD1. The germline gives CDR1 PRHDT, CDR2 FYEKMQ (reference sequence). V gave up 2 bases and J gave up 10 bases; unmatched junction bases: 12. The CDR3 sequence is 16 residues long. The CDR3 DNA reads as TGTGCCAGCAGCTTATCCCGGGACAGGGAGACGAGCGAGCAGTTCTTC. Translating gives CASSLSRDRETSEQFF.

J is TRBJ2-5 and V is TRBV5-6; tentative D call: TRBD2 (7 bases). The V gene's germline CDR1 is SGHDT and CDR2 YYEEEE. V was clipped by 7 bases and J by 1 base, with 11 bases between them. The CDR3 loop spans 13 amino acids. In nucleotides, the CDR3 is TGTGCCAGCGGGCGGGGGCCCCAAGAGACCCAGTACTTC. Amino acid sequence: CASGRGPQETQYF.

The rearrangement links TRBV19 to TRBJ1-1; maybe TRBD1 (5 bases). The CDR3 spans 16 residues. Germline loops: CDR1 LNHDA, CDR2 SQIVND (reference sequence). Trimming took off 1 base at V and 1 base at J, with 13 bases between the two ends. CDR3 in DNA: TGTGCCAGTAGTATAGGTGGGGGGAGACCGAACACTGAAGCTTTCTTT. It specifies CASSIGGGRPNTEAFF.

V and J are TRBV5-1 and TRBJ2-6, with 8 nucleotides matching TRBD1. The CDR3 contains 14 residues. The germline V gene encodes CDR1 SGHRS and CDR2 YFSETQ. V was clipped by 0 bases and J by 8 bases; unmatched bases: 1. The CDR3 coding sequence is TGCGCCAGCAGCTTGGGACAGGGGTCCAACGTCCTGACTTTC. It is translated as CASSLGQGSNVLTF.

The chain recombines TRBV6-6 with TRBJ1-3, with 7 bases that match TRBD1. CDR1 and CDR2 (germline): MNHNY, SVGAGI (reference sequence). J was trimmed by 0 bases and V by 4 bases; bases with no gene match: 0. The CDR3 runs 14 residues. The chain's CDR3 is CASSWDSSGNTIYF. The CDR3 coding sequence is TGTGCCAGCAGTTGGGACAGCTCTGGAAACACCATATATTTT.

This CDR3 reads CASSPGAGLAGLQETQYF. CDR3 DNA sequence: TGTGCCAGCAGCCCCGGAGCGGGACTAGCGGGCCTCCAAGAGACCCAGTACTTC. The gene calls are TRBV5-4 and TRBJ2-5; TRBD2 matches 12 bases. The V and J ends lost 4 bases and 1 base, in that order; junction bases with no gene match: 11. This CDR3 contains 18 residues. Germline CDR1 is SGHNT and CDR2 is YYREEE (reference sequence).

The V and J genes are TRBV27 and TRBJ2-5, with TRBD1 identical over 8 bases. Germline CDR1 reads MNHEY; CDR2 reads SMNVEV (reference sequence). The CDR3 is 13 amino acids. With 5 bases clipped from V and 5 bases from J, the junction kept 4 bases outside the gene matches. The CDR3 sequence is CASSIDRGETQYF. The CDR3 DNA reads TGTGCCAGCAGTATAGACAGGGGTGAGACCCAGTACTTC.

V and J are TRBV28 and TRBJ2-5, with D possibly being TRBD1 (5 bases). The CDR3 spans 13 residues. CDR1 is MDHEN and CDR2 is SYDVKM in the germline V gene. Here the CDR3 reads CAARPSGQETQYF. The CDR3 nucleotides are TGTGCAGCCAGGCCATCAGGGCAAGAGACCCAGTACTTC.

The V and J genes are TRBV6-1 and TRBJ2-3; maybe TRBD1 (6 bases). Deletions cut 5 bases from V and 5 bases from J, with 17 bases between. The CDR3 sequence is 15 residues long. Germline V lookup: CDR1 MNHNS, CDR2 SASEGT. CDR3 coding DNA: TGTGCCAGCAGTAACAATTGGCAGGGGAAAGATACGCAGTATTTT. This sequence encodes CASSNNWQGKDTQYF.